This T cell receptor (beta chain) emerged from a study of CD8+CD57+ T cells in acquired aplastic anemia. This clonotype has ten or more counts. Genomic DNA constituted the template upon which TCR beta VDJ and CDR3 profiling was performed. One entry per CDR3 protein, called by TCRdb with MiXCR from the reads. The sample contains 50,000 or so distinct CDR3 sequences, 55% to 70% of which appear only once. Patients chosen for sequencing had shown CD8+CD57+ cell expansion by flow cytometry. Deletions cut 10 bases from V and 0 bases from J, with 9 bases between. This CDR3 region has 12 residues. The chain employs TRBV12-3 or TRBV12-4 and TRBJ1-2; D not resolved. The receptor was isolated from a human donor with aplastic anemia. The sequenced material came from sorted CD4+, CD8+, or CD8+CD57+ T cells (not recorded which) from PBMCs. The CDR3 nucleotides are TGTGCCACCGCGAGCGCTAACTATGGCTACACCTTC. Its protein is CATASANYGYTF.